This T cell receptor (beta chain) was identified during a study of blood T cell repertoires in COVID-19. Across the whole study: PBMCs, B-cell-depleted T cells, or T cells provided the cDNA or gDNA that made up the material.

Germline CDR1 and CDR2: MNHNS and SASEGT. The CDR3 has 13 amino acids. Trimming shortened V by 3 bases and J by 5 bases, and 11 bases separated the two germline ends. This clone came up a few times. The assay was immunoSEQ multiplex PCR, and TCRdb's table has in-frame clones only and misses some. The table records tens of thousands of clones, roughly 80% of them present only once. This sequence originates from a woman aged 45-59 years with acute or convalescent COVID-19. The sample comprised peripheral blood. The chain carries TRBV6-1 and TRBJ2-7, with a tentative D call TRBD1 (5 bases). CDR3: CASSEIREDEQYF. The CDR3 DNA reads TGTGCCAGCAGTGAGATCAGGGAAGACGAGCAGTACTTC.